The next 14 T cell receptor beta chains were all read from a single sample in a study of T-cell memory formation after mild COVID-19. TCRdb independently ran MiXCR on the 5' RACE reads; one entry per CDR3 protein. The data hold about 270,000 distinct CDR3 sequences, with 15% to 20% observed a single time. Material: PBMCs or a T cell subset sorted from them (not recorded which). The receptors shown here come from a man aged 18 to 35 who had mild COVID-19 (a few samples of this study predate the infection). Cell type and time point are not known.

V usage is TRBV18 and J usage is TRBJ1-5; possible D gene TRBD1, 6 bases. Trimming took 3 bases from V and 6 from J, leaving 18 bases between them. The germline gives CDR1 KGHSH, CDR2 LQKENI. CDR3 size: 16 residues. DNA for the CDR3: TGTGCCAGCTCACCTTTCATCGACAGGTCGGGTCAGCCCCAGCATTTT. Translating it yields CASSPFIDRSGQPQHF.

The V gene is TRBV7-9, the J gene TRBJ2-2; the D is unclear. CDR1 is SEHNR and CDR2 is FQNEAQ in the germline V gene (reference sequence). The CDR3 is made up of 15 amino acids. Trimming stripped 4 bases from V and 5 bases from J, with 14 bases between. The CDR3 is CASSSLDAGTGELFF. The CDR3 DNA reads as TGTGCCAGCAGCTCCCTGGACGCTGGGACCGGGGAGCTGTTTTTT.

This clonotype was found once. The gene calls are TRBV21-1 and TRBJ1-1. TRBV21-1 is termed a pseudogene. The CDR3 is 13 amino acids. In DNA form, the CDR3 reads TGTGCCAGCAGGGACCTAATGAACACTGAAGCTTTCTTT. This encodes CASRDLMNTEAFF.

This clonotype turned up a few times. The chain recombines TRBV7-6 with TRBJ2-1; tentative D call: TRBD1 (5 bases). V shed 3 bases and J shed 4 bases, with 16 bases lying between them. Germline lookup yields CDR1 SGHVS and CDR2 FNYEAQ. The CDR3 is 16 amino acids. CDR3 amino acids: CASSLGLGAVYNEQFF. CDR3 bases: TGTGCCAGCAGCTTGGGTTTAGGGGCAGTTTACAATGAGCAGTTCTTC.

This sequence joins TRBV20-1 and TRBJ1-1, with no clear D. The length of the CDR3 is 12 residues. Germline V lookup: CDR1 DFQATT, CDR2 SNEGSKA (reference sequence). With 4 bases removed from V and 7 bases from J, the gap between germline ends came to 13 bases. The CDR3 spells CSATRGGNEAFF. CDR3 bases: TGCAGTGCTACGCGGGGAGGCAATGAAGCTTTCTTT.

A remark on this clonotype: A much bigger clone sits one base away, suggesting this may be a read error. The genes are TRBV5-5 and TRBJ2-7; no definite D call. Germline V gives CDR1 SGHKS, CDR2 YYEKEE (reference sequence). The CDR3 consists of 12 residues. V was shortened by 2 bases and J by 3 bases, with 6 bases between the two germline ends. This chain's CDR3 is CASSFVGYEQYF. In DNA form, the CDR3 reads TGTGCCAGCAGCTTTGTGGGCTACGAGCAGTACTTC.

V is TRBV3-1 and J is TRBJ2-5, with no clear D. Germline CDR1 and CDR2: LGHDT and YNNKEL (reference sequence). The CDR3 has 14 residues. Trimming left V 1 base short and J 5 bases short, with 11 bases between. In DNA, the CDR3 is TGTGCCAGCAGCCAAGTTCTCCGTTGGGAGACCCAGTACTTC. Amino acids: CASSQVLRWETQYF.

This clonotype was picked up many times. Written as DNA, the CDR3 is TGCGCCAGCAGCTTCGAGGGGGGGGTCCAAGAGACCCAGTACTTC. It yields the protein CASSFEGGVQETQYF. The V gene is TRBV5-1, the J gene TRBJ2-5; D perhaps matches TRBD2 (7 bases). V lost 2 bases, J lost 1 base, and 12 bases lay in between. From germline, CDR1 is SGHRS and CDR2 YFSETQ. The CDR3 has 15 amino acids.

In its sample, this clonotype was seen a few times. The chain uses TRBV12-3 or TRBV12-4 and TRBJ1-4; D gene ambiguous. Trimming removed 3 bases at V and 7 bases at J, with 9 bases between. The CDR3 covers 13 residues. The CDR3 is CASSLASGEKLFF. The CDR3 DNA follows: TGTGCCAGCAGTTTGGCGTCTGGTGAAAAACTGTTTTTT.

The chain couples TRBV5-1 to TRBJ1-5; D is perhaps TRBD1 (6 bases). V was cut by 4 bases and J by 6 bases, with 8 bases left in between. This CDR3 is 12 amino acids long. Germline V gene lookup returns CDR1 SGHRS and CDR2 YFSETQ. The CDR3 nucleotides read TGCGCCAGCAGCCCGGACAGTCAGCCCCAGCATTTT. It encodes CASSPDSQPQHF. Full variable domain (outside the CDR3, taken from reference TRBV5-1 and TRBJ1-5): KAGVTQTPRYLIKTRGQQVTLSCSPISGHRSVSWYQQTPGQGLQFLFEYFSETQRNKGNFPGRFSGRQFSNSRSEMNVSTLELGDSALYLCASSPDSQPQHFGDGTRLSIL.

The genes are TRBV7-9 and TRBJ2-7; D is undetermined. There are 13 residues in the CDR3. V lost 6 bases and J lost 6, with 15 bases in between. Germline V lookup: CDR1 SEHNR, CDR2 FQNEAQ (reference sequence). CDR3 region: CASSKKFPGEQYV. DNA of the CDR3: TGTGCCAGCAGTAAAAAGTTTCCCGGCGAGCAGTACGTC.

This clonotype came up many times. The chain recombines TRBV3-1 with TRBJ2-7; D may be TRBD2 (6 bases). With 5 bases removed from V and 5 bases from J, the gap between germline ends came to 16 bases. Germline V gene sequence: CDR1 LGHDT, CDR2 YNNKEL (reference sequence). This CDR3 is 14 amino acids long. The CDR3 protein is CASSDSAGGHEQYF. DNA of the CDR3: TGTGCCAGCAGCGACAGCGCCGGGGGTCACGAGCAGTACTTC.

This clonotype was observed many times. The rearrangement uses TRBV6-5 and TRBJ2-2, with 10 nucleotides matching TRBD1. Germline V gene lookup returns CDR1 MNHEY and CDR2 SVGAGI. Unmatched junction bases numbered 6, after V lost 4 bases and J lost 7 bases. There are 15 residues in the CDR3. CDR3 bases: TGTGCCAGCAGTTCACCGGGACAGGGGAGCGGGGAGCTGTTTTTT. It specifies CASSSPGQGSGELFF.

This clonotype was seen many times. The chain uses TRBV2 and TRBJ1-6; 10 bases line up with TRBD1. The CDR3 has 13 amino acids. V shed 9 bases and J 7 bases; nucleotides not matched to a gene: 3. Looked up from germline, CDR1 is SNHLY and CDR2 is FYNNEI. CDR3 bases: TGTGCCAGTGGGGACAGGGGAAATTCACCCCTCCACTTT. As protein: CASGDRGNSPLHF.